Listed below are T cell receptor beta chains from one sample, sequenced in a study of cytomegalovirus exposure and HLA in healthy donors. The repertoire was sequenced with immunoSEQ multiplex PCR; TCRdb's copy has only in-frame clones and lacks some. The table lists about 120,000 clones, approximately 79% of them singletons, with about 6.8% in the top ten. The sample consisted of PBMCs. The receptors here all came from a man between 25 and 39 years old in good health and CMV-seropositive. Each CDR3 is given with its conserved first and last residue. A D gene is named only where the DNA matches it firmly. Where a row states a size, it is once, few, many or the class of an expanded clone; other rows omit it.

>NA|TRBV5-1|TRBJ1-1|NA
TGCGCCAGTCGTGCGGGTGAGAACACTGAAGCTTTCTTT
CASRAGENTEAFF
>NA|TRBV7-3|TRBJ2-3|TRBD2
TGTGCCAGCAGCTTACGGGCTAGCGGGGTTAGCACAGATACGCAGTATTTT
CASSLRASGVSTDTQYF
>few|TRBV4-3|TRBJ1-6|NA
TGCGCCAGCAGCCAAGCCCATTCCAGGTTGAACTCCTATAATTCACCCCTCCACTTT
CASSQAHSRLNSYNSPLHF
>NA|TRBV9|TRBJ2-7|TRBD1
TGTGCCAGCAGCGTAGCGGGACAGTCCTACGAGCAGTACTTC
CASSVAGQSYEQYF
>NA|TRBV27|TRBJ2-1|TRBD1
TGTGCCAGCAGTTTATATGGGACAGGGGTTTTCAATGAGCAGTTCTTC
CASSLYGTGVFNEQFF
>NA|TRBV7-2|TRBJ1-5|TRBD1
TGTGCCAGCAGCCCAGGACAGGGGGCGATCAATCAGCCCCAGCATTTT
CASSPGQGAINQPQHF
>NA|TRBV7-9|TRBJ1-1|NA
TGTGCCAGCAGCTTACCAGGGGCCCACACTGAAGCTTTCTTT
CASSLPGAHTEAFF
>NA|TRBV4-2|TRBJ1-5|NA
TGTGCCAGCAGCCAAGACCTGCCCCGGGGGGATCAGCCCCAGCATTTT
CASSQDLPRGDQPQHF
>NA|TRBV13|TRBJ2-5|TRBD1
TGTGCCAGCAGCTTAGACAGGGGGCGTCGGGAGACCCAGTACTTC
CASSLDRGRRETQYF
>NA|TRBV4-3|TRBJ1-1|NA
TGCGCCAGCAGCCAAGATAACGGGAACACTGAAGCTTTCTTT
CASSQDNGNTEAFF
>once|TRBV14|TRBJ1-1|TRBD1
TGTGCCAGCAGCCGGACAGGAAACACTGAAGCTTTCTTT
CASSRTGNTEAFF
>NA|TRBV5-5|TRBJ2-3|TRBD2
TGTGCCAGCAGCTTGGGTCTAGCGGGGAAAACAGCTACGCAGTATTTT
CASSLGLAGKTATQYF
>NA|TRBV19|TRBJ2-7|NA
TGTGCCAGTAGTGTATCAGTCGGGAACGAGCAGTACTTC
CASSVSVGNEQYF
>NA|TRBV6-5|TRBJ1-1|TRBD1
TGTGCCAGCAGAGTACAGGGGGCCGAGGCTTTCTTT
CASRVQGAEAFF
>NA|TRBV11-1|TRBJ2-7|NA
TGTGCCAGCAGCTTAGCGGCCGGGGTGAAGCAGTACTTC
CASSLAAGVKQYF
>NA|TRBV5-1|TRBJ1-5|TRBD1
TGCGCCAGCAGCCCCTCTCCCGGGACAGGGGGACAGCCCCAGCATTTT
CASSPSPGTGGQPQHF
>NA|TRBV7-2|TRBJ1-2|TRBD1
TGTGCCAGCAGCCGCCAGACAGGGGACTTCGGCTACACCTTC
CASSRQTGDFGYTF
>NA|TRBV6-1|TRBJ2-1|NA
TGTGCCAGCAGTGAAATCCTTTACGGGGGTGAAAAAAGCAATGAGCAGTTCTTC
CASSEILYGGEKSNEQFF
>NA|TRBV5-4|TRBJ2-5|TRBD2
TGTGCCAGCAGCTTGGCGGTAGCGGGGCCCCAAGAGACCCAGTACTTC
CASSLAVAGPQETQYF
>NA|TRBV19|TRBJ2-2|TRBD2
TGTGCCAGTAGTCCCGCCCCGGCGGGGGGACCGAACACCGGGGAGCTGTTTTTT
CASSPAPAGGPNTGELFF
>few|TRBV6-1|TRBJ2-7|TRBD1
TGTGCCAGCAGCCTAGCTGGGACAGGGGGGTACGAGCAGTACTTC
CASSLAGTGGYEQYF
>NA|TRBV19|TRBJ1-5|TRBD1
TGTGCCAGTACCACCGGGACAGGGGTCGATCAGCCCCAGCATTTT
CASTTGTGVDQPQHF
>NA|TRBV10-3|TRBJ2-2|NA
TGTGCCAGCCTAGACGCGAACACCGGGGAGCTGTTTTTT
CASLDANTGELFF
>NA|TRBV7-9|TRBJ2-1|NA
TGTGCCAGCAGCCTCACACCCCGAGGGTACAATGAGCAGTTCTTC
CASSLTPRGYNEQFF
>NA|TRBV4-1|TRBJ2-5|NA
TGCGCCAGCAGCCAAGATCCTCACAACCAAGAGACCCAGTACTTC
CASSQDPHNQETQYF
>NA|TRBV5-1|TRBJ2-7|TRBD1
TGCGCCAGCAGCTCGGCGACAGGGGGCCTCTGGTACGAGCAGTACTTC
CASSSATGGLWYEQYF
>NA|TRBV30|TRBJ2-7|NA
TGTGCCTGGAGTAGTATCCTGACAGCCTACGAGCAGTACTTC
CAWSSILTAYEQYF
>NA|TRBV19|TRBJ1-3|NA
TGTGCCAGTAGGGGAGCAGATTCCGACTCTGGAAACACCATATATTTT
CASRGADSDSGNTIYF
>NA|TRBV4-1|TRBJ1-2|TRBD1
TGCGCCAGCAGCCAATATGGGACAGGGGACTATGGCTACACCTTC
CASSQYGTGDYGYTF
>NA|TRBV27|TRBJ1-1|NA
TGTGCCAGCCGGGACACAGCCATGAACACTGAAGCTTTCTTT
CASRDTAMNTEAFF
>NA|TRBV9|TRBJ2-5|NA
TGTGCCAGCAGCGTAGGTGGGGGGGCTTATGAGACCCAGTACTTC
CASSVGGGAYETQYF
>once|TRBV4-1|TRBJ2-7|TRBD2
TGCGCCAGCAGCCAGGGCGGGGGGGCCTACGAGCAGTACTTC
CASSQGGGAYEQYF
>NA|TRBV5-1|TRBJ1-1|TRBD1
TGCGCCAGCAGCTTGGCCGGGGACAGGGGGCAGAACACTGAAGCTTTCTTT
CASSLAGDRGQNTEAFF
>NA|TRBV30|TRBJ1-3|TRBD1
TGTGCCTGGGCCGGGACAGGGACTGGAAACACCATATATTTT
CAWAGTGTGNTIYF
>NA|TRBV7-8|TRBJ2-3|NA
TGTGCCAGCAGCCCCTTATTGGGAGAGGGCACAGATACGCAGTATTTT
CASSPLLGEGTDTQYF
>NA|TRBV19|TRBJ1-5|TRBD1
TGTGCCAGTAGTCTTACAGGGGGCCCTCAGCCCCAGCATTTT
CASSLTGGPQPQHF